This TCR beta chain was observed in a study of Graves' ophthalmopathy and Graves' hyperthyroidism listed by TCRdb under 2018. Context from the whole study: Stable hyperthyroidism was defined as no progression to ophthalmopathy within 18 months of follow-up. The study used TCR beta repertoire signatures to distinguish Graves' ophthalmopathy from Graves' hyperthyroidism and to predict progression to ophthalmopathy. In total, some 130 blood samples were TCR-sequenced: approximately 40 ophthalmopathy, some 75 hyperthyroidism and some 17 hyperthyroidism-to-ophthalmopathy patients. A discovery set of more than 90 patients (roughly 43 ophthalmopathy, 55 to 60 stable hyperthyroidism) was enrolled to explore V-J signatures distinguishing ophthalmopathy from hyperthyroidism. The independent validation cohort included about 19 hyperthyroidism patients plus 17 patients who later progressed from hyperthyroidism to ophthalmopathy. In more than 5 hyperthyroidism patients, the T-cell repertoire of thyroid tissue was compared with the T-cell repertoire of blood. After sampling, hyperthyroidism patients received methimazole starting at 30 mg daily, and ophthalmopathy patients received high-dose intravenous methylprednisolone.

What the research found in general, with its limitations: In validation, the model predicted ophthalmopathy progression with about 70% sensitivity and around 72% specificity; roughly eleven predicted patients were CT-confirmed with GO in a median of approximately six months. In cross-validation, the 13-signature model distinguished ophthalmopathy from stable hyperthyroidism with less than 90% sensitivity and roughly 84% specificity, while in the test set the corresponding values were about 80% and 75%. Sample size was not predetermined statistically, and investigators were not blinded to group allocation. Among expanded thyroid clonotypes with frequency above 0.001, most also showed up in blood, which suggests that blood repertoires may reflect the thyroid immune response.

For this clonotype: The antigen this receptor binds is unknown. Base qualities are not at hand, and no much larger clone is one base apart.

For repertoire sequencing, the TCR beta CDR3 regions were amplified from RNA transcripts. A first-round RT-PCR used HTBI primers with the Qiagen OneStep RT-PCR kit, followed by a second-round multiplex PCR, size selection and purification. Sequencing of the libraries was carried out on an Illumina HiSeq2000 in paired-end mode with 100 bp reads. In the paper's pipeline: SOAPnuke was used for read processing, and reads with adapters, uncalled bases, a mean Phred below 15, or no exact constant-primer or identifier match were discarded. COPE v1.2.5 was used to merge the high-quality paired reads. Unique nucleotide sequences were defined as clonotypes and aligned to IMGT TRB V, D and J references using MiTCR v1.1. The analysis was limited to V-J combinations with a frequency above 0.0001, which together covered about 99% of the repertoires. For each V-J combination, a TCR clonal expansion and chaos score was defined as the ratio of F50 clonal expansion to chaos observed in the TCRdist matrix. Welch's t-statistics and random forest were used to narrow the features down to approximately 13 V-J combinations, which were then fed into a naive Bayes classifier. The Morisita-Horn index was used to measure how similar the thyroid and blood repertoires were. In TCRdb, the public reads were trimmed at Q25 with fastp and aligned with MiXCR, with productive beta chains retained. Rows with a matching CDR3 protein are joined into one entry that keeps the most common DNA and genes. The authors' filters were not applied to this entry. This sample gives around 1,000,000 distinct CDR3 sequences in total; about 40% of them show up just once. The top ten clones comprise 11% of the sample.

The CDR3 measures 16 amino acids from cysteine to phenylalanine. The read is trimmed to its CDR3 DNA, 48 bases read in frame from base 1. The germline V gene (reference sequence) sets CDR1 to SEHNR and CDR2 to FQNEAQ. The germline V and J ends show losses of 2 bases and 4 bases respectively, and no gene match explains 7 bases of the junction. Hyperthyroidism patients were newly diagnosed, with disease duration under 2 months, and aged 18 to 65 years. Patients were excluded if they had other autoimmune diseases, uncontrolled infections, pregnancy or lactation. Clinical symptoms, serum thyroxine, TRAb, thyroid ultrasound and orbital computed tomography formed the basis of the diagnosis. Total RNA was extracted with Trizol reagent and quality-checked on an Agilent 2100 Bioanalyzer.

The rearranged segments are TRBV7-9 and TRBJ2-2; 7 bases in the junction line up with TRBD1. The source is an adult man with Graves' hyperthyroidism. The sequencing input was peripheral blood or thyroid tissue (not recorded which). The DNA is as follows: TGTGCCAGCAGCTTACAGGACAGGAGCTTCACCGGGGAGCTGTTTTTT. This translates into CASSLQDRSFTGELFF.